This T cell receptor beta chain emerged from a study of vaccination and CD4 T cells after COVID-19. Study summary: Convalescent patients had positive nasal swab PCR results for SARS-CoV-2. Disease was mild in eight to ten and severe in one.

There are a few counts of this clonotype. Its antigen remains unidentified. Treatment described: roughly 11-day PBMC culture with coronavirus spike peptide pools or control peptides (ViraFEST assay). Scientists ran DNA taken from cultured CD4+ T cells through the Oncomine TCR Beta short-read assay for sequencing. Genomic DNA was isolated from CD4+ T cells that had been cultured. TCRdb processed the PCR reads anew with MiXCR; each CDR3 protein has one entry. The sample holds 20,000 or so distinct CDR3 sequences; under 30% are singletons and the top ten take 11%. The CDR3 consists of 15 residues. Trimming stripped 3 bases from V and 4 bases from J, with 15 bases between. Germline V gives CDR1 SNHLY, CDR2 FYNNEI.

The receptor comes from a human donor with COVID-19. This sequence joins TRBV2 and TRBJ1-1; D is undetermined. Specimen: cultured CD4+ T cells from blood. CDR3 sequence: CASSDSPRRGTEAFF. The CDR3 bases are TGTGCCAGCAGTGATAGCCCACGACGGGGCACTGAAGCTTTCTTT.